The clone carrying this T cell receptor beta chain was observed a few times. The antigen remains undetermined. cDNA molecules, individually, were tagged with unique molecular identifiers. TCRdb called the 5' RACE reads again in MiXCR, with one record for every CDR3 protein. The repertoire holds 50,000 to 60,000 distinct CDR3 sequences, 8.7% seen once, with around 3.7% in the top ten. The sample is drawn from a study of early T cells in non-severe SARS-CoV-2 infection. Study overall: The authors sequenced bulk RNA from unsorted whole blood, leaving chains unpaired.

This CDR3 spans 16 amino acids. The V end lost 8 bases, the J end lost 4 bases, and 20 bases lay between the germline ends. In germline, CDR1 is SGHAT, CDR2 FQNNGV. Study results and limitations: There was a bias toward anti-spike CD8 responses in VDJdb matching, which missed private and CD4 specificities.

J is TRBJ1-4 and V is TRBV11-2; D is perhaps TRBD1 (5 bases). The TCR originated in an adult who was a healthcare worker with PCR-confirmed SARS-CoV-2 infection or an uninfected control (not recorded which). Material: whole blood, obtained at baseline. Written as DNA, the CDR3 is TGTGCCAGCCGCCGCTCGAGGGCGGGGGTTAATGAAAAACTGTTTTTT. As protein: CASRRSRAGVNEKLFF. Combining the CDR3 with reference TRBV11-2 and TRBJ1-4 gives the whole variable domain EAGVAQSPRYKIIEKRQSVAFWCNPISGHATLYWYQQILGQGPKLLIQFQNNGVVDDSQLPKDRFSAERLKGVDSTLKIQPAKLEDSAVYLCASRRSRAGVNEKLFFGSGTQLSVL.